This entry concerns a single T cell receptor (beta chain). It lacks a known antigen. The input lacks base qualities; no much larger clone sits a single base away. Trimming removed 0 bases from V and 4 bases from J; the gene matches leave 2 bases unexplained. Counted from cysteine to phenylalanine, this CDR3 has 14 amino acids. CDR3 DNA is the only sequence kept; it has 42 bases, read in frame from the first base. CDR1 SGHKS and CDR2 YYEKEE were looked up in the germline V gene (reference sequence). This sample was taken from a study of blood T cell repertoires in COVID-19 (dated by TCRdb to between 2020 and 2021). Study-wide context: Collaborator samples came from the United States, Italy and Spain and covered acute and convalescent phases of COVID-19. Subjects who had been exposed to COVID-19, were actively infected with it, or had recovered from it provided the deeply sampled blood TCRbeta repertoires that made up the dataset. Where available, HLA class I and class II types were taken from metadata supplied by the sample provider and were not determined by assay-based typing. The repertoires were made available in a free public database intended to serve as a resource for research on the immune response to SARS-CoV-2. Nearly every sample came with metadata listing a de-identified subject ID, COVID-19 status, age in years and sex. The material from the prospective study consisted of cDNA or gDNA derived from T cells, B-cell-depleted T cells, or PBMCs. The samples were drawn from two sources: the first 160 participants of the ongoing ImmuneRACE study, and fewer than 1,500 subjects contributed by 6 global collaborators. Study-wide findings and limitations: Clinical and demographic metadata were provided uncurated, with the amount varying by source and participant.

Participants in the prospective study were aged roughly 18 to 89 years, lived in 20 to 25 United States geographic areas, and enrolled through a virtual design. Cohort assignment in the prospective study relied on participant-reported clinical history from a screening survey and a study questionnaire. ImmuneRACE Cohort 3 recovered participants were defined by two consecutive negative NP/OP PCR tests, healthcare professional clearance, or symptom resolution. Mobile phlebotomists in the prospective study collected whole blood, serum and a nasopharyngeal or oropharyngeal swab from every participant. Additional blood draws and questionnaires over an approximately two-month period could optionally be provided by prospective study participants. Prospective study blood samples were shipped either frozen or at room temperature before DNA extraction. The immunoSEQ Assay, a bias-controlled multiplex PCR, was used to amplify TCRbeta CDR3 regions from genomic DNA. In the source study's methods: The number of nucleated cells in each sample was estimated by amplification of reference gene primers within the assay. To quantify the absolute abundance of each unique TCRbeta CDR3 rearrangement, sequence reads were collapsed and filtered. For each sample, productive Simpson clonality was calculated by taking the square root of Simpson's diversity index across productive rearrangements. The immuneACCESS repertoire file appears here via TCRdb, limited to in-frame rearrangements. These files lack a portion of the clones; in checked studies, under half of the deficit traces to unresolved V genes, and the cause of the others is not known. Clone size and V and J calls were adopted from that table, with D and trimming inferred from the DNA. The sample has roughly 190,000 clones on record, roughly 82% of them singletons. About 12% of the sample goes to the ten largest clones.

This receptor chain uses TRBV5-5 and TRBJ1-2; the junction holds 8 bases that match TRBD1. The sample consisted of PBMCs or T cells enriched from blood (not recorded which). This TCR came from a man between 40 and 49 years old who had recovered from COVID-19. The CDR3 sequence is CASSLEGTGYGYTF. Read as DNA, the sequence is TGTGCCAGCAGCTTGGAAGGGACAGGCTATGGCTACACCTTC.